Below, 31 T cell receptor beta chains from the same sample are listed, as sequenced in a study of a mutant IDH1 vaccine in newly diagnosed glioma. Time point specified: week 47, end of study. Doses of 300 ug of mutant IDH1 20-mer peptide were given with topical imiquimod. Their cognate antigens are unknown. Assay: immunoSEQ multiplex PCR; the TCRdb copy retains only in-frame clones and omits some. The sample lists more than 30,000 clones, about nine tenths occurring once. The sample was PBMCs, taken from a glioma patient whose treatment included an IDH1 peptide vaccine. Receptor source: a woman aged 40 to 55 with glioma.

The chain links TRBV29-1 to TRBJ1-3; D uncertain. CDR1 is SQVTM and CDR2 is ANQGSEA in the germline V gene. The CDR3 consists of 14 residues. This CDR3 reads CTFRPWVYVNTIYF. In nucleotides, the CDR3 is TGCACTTTTCGACCCTGGGTATACGTAAACACCATATATTTT.

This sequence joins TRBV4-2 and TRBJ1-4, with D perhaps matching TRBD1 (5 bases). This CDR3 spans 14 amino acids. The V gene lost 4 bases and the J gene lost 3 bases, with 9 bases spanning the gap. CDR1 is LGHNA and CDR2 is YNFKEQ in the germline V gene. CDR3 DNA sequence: TGTGCCAGCAGCCGGGGGTTCCCTAATGAAAAACTGTTTTTT. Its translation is CASSRGFPNEKLFF.

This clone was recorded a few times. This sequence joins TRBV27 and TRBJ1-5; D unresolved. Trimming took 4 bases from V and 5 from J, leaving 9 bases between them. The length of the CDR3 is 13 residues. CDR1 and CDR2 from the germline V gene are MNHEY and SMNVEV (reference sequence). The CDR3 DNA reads TGTGCCAGCAGTTCAGGAGACTATCAGCCCCAGCATTTT. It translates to CASSSGDYQPQHF.

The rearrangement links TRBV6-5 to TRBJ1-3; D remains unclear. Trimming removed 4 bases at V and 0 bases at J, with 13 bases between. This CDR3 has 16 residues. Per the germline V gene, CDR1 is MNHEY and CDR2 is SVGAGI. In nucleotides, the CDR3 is TGTGCCAGCAGTTTGCATGGTAAAATCTCTGGAAACACCATATATTTT. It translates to CASSLHGKISGNTIYF.

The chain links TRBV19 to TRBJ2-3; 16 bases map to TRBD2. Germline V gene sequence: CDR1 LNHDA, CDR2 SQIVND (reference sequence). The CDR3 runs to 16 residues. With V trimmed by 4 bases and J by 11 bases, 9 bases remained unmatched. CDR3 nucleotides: TGTGCCAGTAGTACCACGGGACTAGCGGGGGGGGGAGAGCAGTATTTT. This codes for CASSTTGLAGGGEQYF.

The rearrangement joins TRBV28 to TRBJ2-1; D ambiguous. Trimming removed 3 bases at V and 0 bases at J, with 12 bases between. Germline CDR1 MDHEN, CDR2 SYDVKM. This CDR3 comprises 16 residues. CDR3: CASSLGHSSSYNEQFF. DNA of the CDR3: TGTGCCAGCAGTTTGGGCCACTCCAGCTCCTACAATGAGCAGTTCTTC.

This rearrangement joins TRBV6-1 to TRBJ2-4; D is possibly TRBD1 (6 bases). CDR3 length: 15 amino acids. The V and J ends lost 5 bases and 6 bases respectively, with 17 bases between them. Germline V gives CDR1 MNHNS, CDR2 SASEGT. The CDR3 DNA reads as TGTGCCAGCAGTATGACAGGTTTAGGGAGAAACATTCAGTACTTC. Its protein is CASSMTGLGRNIQYF.

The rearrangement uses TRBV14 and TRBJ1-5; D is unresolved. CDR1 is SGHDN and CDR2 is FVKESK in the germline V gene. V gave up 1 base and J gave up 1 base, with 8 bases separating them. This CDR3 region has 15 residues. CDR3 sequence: CASSQGIKSNQPQHF. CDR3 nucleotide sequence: TGTGCCAGCAGCCAAGGCATTAAAAGCAATCAGCCCCAGCATTTT.

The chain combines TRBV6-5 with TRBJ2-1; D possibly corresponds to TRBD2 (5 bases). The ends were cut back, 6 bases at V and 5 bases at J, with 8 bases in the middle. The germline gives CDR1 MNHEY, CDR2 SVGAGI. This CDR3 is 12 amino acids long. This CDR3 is CASSPGDNEQFF. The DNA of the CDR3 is TGTGCCAGCAGCCCCGGGGACAATGAGCAGTTCTTC.

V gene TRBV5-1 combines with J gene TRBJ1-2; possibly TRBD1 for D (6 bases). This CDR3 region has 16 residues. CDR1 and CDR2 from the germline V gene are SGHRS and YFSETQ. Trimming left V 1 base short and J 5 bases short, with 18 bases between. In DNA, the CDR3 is TGCGCCAGCAGCTTGAGGACAGCCCCCGCTTCTTATGGCTACACCTTC. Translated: CASSLRTAPASYGYTF.

The DNA for the CDR3 is TGTGCCAGTAGTGATCCAGGACAGGCTAGCAATCAGCCCCAGCATTTT. Translation: CASSDPGQASNQPQHF. The J gene is TRBJ1-5, the V gene TRBV19, with 7 positions matching TRBD1. This CDR3 spans 16 amino acids. CDR1 is LNHDA and CDR2 is SQIVND in the germline V gene (reference sequence). J gave up 0 bases and V 5 bases, and 7 bases lay outside the gene matches.

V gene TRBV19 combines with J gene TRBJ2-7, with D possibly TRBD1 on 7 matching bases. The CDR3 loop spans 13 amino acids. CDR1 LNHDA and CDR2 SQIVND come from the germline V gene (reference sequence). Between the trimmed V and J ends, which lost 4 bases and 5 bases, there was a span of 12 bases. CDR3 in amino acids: CASSSRGRNEQYF. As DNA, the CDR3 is TGTGCCAGTAGTAGCAGGGGGAGGAACGAGCAGTACTTC.

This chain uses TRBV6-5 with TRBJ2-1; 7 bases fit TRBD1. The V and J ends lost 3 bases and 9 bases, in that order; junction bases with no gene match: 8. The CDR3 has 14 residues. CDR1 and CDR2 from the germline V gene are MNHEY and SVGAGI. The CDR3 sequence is CASSYKKGAGEQFF. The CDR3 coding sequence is TGTGCCAGCAGTTATAAAAAGGGGGCGGGTGAGCAGTTCTTC.

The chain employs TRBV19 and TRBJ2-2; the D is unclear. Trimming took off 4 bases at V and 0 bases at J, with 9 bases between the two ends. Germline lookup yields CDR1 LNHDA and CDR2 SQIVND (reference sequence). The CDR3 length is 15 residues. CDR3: CASSTIAPNTGELFF. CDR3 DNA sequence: TGTGCCAGTAGTACCATCGCACCGAACACCGGGGAGCTGTTTTTT.

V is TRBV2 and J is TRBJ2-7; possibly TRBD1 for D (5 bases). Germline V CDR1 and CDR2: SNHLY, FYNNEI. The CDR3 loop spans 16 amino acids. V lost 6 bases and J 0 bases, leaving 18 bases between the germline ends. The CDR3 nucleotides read TGTGCCAGCAGCGACGTTCTTTCAGGGTACTCCTACGAGCAGTACTTC. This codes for CASSDVLSGYSYEQYF.

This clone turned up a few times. The CDR3 sequence is CASSFPGGRSTEAFF. CDR3 nucleotides: TGTGCCAGCAGCTTCCCCGGGGGGCGGAGCACTGAAGCTTTCTTT. V gene TRBV11-2 combines with J gene TRBJ1-1; D might be TRBD1 (6 bases). V was shortened by 3 bases and J by 4 bases, with 15 bases between the two germline ends. Germline CDR1 reads SGHAT; CDR2 reads FQNNGV. The CDR3 contains 15 residues.

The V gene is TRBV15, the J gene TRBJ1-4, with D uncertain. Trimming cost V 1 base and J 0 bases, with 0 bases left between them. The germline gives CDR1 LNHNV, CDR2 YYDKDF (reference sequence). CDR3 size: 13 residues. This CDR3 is CATSRATNEKLFF. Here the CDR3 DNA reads TGTGCCACCAGCAGAGCAACTAATGAAAAACTGTTTTTT.

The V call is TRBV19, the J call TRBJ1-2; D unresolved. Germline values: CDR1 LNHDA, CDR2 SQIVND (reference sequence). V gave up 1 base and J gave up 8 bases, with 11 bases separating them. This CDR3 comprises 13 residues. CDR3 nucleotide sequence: TGTGCCAGTAGTATAGCCCCTCCCCGGGGCTACACCTTC. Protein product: CASSIAPPRGYTF.

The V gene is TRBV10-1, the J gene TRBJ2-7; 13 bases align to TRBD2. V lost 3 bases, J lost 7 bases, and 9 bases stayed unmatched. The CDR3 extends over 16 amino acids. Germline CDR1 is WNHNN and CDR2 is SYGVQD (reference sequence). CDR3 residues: CASSEAGLAGVGEQYF. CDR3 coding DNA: TGCGCCAGCAGTGAAGCAGGACTAGCGGGAGTAGGGGAGCAGTACTTC.

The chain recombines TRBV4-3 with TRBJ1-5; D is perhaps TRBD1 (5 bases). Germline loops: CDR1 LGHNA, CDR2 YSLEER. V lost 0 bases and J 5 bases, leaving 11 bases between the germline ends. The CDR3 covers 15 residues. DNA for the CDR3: TGCGCCAGCAGCCAAGAAGACAGAGTTGATCAGCCCCAGCATTTT. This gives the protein CASSQEDRVDQPQHF.

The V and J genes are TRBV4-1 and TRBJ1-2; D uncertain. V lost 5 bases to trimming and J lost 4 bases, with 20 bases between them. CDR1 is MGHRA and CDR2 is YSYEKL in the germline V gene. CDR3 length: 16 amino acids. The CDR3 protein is CASSERKNRKTYGYTF. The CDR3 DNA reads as TGCGCCAGCAGCGAACGAAAGAACCGAAAGACCTATGGCTACACCTTC.

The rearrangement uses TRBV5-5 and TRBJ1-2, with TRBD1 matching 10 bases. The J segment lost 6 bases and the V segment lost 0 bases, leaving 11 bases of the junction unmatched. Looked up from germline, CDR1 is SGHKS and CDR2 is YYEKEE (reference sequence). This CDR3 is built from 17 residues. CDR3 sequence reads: CASSLAPGQGRVDGYTF. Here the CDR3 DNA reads TGTGCCAGCAGCTTGGCCCCGGGACAGGGGAGGGTGGATGGCTACACCTTC.

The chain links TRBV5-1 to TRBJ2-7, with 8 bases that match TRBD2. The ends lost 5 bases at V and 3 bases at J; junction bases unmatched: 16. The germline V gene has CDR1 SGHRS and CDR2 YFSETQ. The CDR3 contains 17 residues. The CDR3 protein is CASSRDPPGGPGYEQYF. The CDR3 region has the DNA TGCGCCAGCAGTCGGGACCCCCCGGGAGGGCCGGGCTACGAGCAGTACTTC.

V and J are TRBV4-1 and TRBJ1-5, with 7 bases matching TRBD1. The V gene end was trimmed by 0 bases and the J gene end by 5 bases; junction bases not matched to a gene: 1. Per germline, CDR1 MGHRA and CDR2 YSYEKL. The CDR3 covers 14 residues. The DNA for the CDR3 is TGCGCCAGCAGCCAAGATGACAGGGATCAGCCCCAGCATTTT. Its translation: CASSQDDRDQPQHF.

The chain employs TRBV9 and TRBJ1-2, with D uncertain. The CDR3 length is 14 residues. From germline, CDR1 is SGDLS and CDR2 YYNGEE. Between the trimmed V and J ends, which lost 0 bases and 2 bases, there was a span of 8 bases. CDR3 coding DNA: TGTGCCAGCAGCGTAGGCAGAGAGAACTATGGCTACACCTTC. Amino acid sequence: CASSVGRENYGYTF. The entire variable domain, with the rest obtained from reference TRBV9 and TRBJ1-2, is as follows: DSGVTQTPKHLITATGQRVTLRCSPRSGDLSVYWYQQSLDQGLQFLIQYYNGEERAKGNILERFSAQQFPDLHSELNLSSLELGDSALYFCASSVGRENYGYTFGSGTRLTVV.

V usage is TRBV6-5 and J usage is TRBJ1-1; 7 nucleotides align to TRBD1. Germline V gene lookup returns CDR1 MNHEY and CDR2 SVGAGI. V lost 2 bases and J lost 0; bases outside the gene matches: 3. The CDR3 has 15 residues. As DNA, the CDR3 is TGTGCCAGCAGTTACCGGGGACAGCTGAACACTGAAGCTTTCTTT. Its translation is CASSYRGQLNTEAFF.

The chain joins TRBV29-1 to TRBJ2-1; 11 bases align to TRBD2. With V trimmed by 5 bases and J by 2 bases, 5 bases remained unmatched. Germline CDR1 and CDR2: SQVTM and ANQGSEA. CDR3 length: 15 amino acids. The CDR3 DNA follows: TGCAGCGTTCCTAGCGGGAGGAATGCCTACAATGAGCAGTTCTTC. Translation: CSVPSGRNAYNEQFF.

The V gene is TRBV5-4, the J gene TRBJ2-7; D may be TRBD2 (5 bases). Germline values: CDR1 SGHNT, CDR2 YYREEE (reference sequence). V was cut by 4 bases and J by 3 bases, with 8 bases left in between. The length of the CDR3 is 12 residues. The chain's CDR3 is CASSVRDYEQYF. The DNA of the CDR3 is TGTGCCAGCAGCGTCCGGGACTACGAGCAGTACTTC. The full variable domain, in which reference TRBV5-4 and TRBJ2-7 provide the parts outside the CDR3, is ETGVTQSPTHLIKTRGQQVTLRCSSQSGHNTVSWYQQALGQGPQFIFQYYREEENGRGNFPPRFSGLQFPNYSSELNVNALELDDSALYLCASSVRDYEQYFGPGTRLTVT.

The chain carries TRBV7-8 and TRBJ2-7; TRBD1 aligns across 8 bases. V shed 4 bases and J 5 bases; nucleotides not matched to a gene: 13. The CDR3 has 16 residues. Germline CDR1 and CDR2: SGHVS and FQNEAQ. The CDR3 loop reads CASSYQSGGALNEQYF. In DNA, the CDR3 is TGTGCCAGCAGCTACCAGTCAGGGGGCGCCCTAAACGAGCAGTACTTC.

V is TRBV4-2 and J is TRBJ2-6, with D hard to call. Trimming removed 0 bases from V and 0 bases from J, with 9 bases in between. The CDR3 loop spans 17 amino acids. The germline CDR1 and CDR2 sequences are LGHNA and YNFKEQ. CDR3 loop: CASSQEHSNSGANVLTF. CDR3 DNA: TGTGCCAGCAGCCAAGAGCACAGTAACTCTGGGGCCAACGTCCTGACTTTC.

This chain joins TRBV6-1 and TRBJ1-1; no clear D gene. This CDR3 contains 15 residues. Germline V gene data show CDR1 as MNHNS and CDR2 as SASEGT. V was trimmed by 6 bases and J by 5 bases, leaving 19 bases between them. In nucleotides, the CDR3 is TGTGCCAGCAGCCCGGAAAGTGAATGGAGGACTGAAGCTTTCTTT. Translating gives CASSPESEWRTEAFF.